This TCR beta chain is drawn from a study of blood T cell repertoires in COVID-19. Overall study: Donors in the United States, Italy and Spain gave samples during acute or convalescent COVID-19.

In the authors' methods: Reference gene primer amplification gave nucleated cell count estimates. The table came from immunoSEQ multiplex PCR; TCRdb's copy has only in-frame clones and leaves some out. The V and J calls and the clone size are those of that table, but D and trimming were determined from the DNA. The sample has fewer than 200,000 clones; around 83% are singletons. Seattle's enrolled individuals joined amid active infection and were then monitored longitudinally. Trimming cost V 0 bases and J 2 bases, with 8 bases left between them. The CDR3 is 15 amino acids. In germline, CDR1 is SGDLS, CDR2 YYNGEE.

This TCR derives from a woman in her 70s with COVID-19, enrolled during active disease. The rearrangement links TRBV9 to TRBJ1-4, with D tentatively TRBD1 (5 bases). Sequenced: peripheral blood. CDR3 coding DNA: TGTGCCAGCAGCGTAGGACAGAATACTAATGAAAAACTGTTTTTT. It codes for CASSVGQNTNEKLFF.